The 4 T cell receptor beta chains below come from one sample, sequenced in a study of Graves' ophthalmopathy and Graves' hyperthyroidism. CDR3 regions of TCR beta were amplified from RNA transcripts. Amplification began with first-round RT-PCR using HTBI primers, then second-round multiplex PCR was performed. One entry per CDR3 protein, called by TCRdb with MiXCR from the multiplex PCR reads. This table holds about 740,000 distinct CDR3 sequences, 40% found once. Sequenced: peripheral blood. The receptors shown here come from an adult man with Graves' ophthalmopathy.

The chain combines TRBV5-5 with TRBJ1-3; the D is unclear. The CDR3 is 15 residues long. Germline CDR1 is SGHKS and CDR2 is YYEKEE (reference sequence). Trimming removed 2 bases from V and 0 bases from J, with 9 bases in between. In nucleotides, the CDR3 is TGTGCCAGCAGCTTAGCCATGCCCTCTGGAAACACCATATATTTT. Protein product: CASSLAMPSGNTIYF. Looking up the rest from reference TRBV5-5 and TRBJ1-3 gives the full variable domain: DAGVTQSPTHLIKTRGQQVTLRCSPISGHKSVSWYQQVLGQGPQFIFQYYEKEERGRGNFPDRFSARQFPNYSSELNVNALLLGDSALYLCASSLAMPSGNTIYFGEGSWLTVV.

V gene TRBV7-2 combines with J gene TRBJ2-5; 10 nucleotides agree with TRBD1. CDR3 length: 17 residues. The junction had 14 bases not matched to a gene; V was cut back by 5 bases and J by 5 bases. CDR1 is SGHTA and CDR2 is FQGNSA in the germline V gene. CDR3 loop: CASSVITGTGDSETQYF. CDR3 coding DNA: TGTGCCAGCAGCGTGATTACCGGGACAGGGGATTCGGAGACCCAGTACTTC.

A few counts support this clonotype. The rearrangement joins TRBV6-5 to TRBJ1-1, with no clear D. V lost 7 bases and J 2 bases, leaving 14 bases between the germline ends. Germline V gene sequence: CDR1 MNHEY, CDR2 SVGAGI. CDR3 length equals 14 residues. CDR3 protein: CASMRMGYNTEAFF. The DNA of the CDR3 is TGTGCCAGCATGCGAATGGGGTATAACACTGAAGCTTTCTTT.

The rearrangement uses TRBV24-1 and TRBJ2-1, with D possibly matching TRBD1 (6 bases). The CDR3 contains 14 residues. Trimming stripped 4 bases from V and 4 bases from J, with 10 bases between. Germline V gene lookup returns CDR1 KGHDR and CDR2 SFDVKD. CDR3 sequence: CATSDPDRYNEQFF. DNA of the CDR3: TGTGCCACCAGTGACCCCGACAGGTACAATGAGCAGTTCTTC.